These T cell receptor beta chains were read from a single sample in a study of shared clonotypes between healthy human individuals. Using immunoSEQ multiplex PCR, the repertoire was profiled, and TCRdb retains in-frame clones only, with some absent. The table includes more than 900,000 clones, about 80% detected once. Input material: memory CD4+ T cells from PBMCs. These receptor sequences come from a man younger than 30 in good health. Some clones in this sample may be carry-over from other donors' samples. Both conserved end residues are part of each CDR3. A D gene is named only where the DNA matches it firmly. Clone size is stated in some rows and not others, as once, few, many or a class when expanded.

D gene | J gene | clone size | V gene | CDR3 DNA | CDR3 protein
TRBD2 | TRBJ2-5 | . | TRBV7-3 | TGTGCCAGCAGCTGGGGACTAGCGGGACTCGACGGGGAGACCCAGTACTTC | CASSWGLAGLDGETQYF
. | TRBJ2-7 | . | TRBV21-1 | TGTGCCAGCAGCATAGGGGTCCAGACACCGCGGGAGCAGTACTTC | CASSIGVQTPREQYF
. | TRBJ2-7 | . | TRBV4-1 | TGCGCCAGCAGCGAGACTATACTGACAAGGGCTCAAGAGCAGTACTTC | CASSETILTRAQEQYF
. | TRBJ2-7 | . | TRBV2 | TGTGCCAGCAAACAGGCCACGATTCCTTACGAGCAGTACTTC | CASKQATIPYEQYF
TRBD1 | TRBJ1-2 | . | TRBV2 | TGTGCCAGCAGCAGGACAGGGGAAGATGGCTACACCTTC | CASSRTGEDGYTF
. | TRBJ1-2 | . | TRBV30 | TGTGCCTGCCCCCCCTTCGTGAACGGGGGCTACACCTTC | CACPPFVNGGYTF
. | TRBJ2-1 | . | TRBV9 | TGTGCCAGCAGCGAGGACTCCGCCTACAGTGAGCAGTTCTTC | CASSEDSAYSEQFF
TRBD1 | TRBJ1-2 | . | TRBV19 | TGTGCCAGTAGTATAGGACAGGGGGCCTACTATGGCTACACCTTC | CASSIGQGAYYGYTF
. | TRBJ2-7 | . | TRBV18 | TGTGCCAGCTCAACAGGTGAACCATACGAGCAGTACTTC | CASSTGEPYEQYF
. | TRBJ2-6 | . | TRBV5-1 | TGCGCCAGCAGCTTGGATCCGGGGGCCAACGTCCTGACTTTC | CASSLDPGANVLTF
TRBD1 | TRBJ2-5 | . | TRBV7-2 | TGTGCCAGCAGCTTAGCCCTCGACAGGGGACGACTAGTAAGGGGCCGGGAGACCCAGTACTTC | CASSLALDRGRLVRGRETQYF
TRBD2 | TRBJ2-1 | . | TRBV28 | TGTGCCAGCAGTTTAACGGTGGCTAGCGGGACGGCGGGGGAGCAGTTCTTC | CASSLTVASGTAGEQFF
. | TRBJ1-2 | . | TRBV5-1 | TGCGCCAGCCGCTTCGGGGGCTCGAGCTATGGCTACACCTTC | CASRFGGSSYGYTF
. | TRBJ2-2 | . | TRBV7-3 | TGTGCCAGCAGCTCCACCCCCACCGGGGAGCTGTTTTTT | CASSSTPTGELFF
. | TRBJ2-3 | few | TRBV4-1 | TGCGCCAGCAGCCTCCACTCCGGCGCGGCAGATACGCAGTATTTT | CASSLHSGAADTQYF
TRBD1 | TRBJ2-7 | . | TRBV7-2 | TGTGCCAGCAGCCCTCGGACAGGGCTGGAGCAGTACTTC | CASSPRTGLEQYF
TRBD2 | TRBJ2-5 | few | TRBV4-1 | TGCGCCAGCAGCCAAGATGCACTAGCGGGAACTCAAGAGACCCAGTACTTC | CASSQDALAGTQETQYF
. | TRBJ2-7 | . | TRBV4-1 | TGCGCCAGCAGCCAAGATTTACAGGGCTGGAGCTCCTACGAGCAGTACTTC | CASSQDLQGWSSYEQYF
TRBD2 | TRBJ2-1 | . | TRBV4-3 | TGCGCCAGCAGCCAAGGGCTAGCGGGATTCAATGAGCAGTTCTTC | CASSQGLAGFNEQFF
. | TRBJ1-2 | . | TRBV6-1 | TGTGCCAGCAGTGAGCGCCCCATGAACTATGGCTACACCTTC | CASSERPMNYGYTF
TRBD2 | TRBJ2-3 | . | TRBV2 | TGTGCCAGCACCAAATTTACTAGCGGGAATGCAGATACGCAGTATTTT | CASTKFTSGNADTQYF
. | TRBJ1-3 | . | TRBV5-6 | TGTGCCAGCAGCTTGTTCGGGGTTAATGGAAACACCATATATTTT | CASSLFGVNGNTIYF
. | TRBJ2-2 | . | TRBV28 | TGTGCCAGCAGTCCCCCTCCGAACACCGGGGAGCTGTTTTTT | CASSPPPNTGELFF
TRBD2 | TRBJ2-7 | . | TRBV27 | TGTGCCAGCAGTTTCGGGACTAGCGTAACCTACGAGCAGTACTTC | CASSFGTSVTYEQYF
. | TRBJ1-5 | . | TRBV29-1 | TGCAGCGCCGACCGGCCCTATAAGGGCCGGCAGCCCCAGCATTTT | CSADRPYKGRQPQHF
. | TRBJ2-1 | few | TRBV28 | TGTGCCAGCAGTTTATCGTCTAGCGATGAGCAGTTCTTC | CASSLSSSDEQFF
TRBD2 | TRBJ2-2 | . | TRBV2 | TGTGCCAGCGGAGGCGGGAGGGCCGGGGAGCTGTTTTTT | CASGGGRAGELFF
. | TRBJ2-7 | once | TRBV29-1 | TGCAGCGTTGTCGGGGCAGGGACCGTCTACGAGCAGTACTTC | CSVVGAGTVYEQYF
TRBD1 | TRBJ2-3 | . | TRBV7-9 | TGTGCCAGCAGCCTGCGACAGGGGGCAGATACGCAGTATTTT | CASSLRQGADTQYF
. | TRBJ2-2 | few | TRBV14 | TGTGCCAGCAGCCAGTTTGACAGCCCCACCGGGGAGCTGTTTTTT | CASSQFDSPTGELFF
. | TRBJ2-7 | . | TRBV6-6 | TGTGCCAGCAGTTACGCAGGCTCCTACGAGCAGTACTTC | CASSYAGSYEQYF
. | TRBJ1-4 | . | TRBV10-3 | TGTGCCATCAGCAGTGGGCTGGTTGAAAAACTGTTTTTT | CAISSGLVEKLFF
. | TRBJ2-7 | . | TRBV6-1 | TGTGCCAGCAGTGAAATCCGGGGGAATCGGGACGAGCAGTACTTC | CASSEIRGNRDEQYF
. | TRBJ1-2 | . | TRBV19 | TGTGCCAGTAGTGACAGTGGTTATGGCTACACCTTC | CASSDSGYGYTF
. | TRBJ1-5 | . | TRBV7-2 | TGTGCCAGCAGCTTTTGGGGGGGGCAGCCCCAGCATTTT | CASSFWGGQPQHF
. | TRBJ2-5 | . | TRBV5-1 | TGCGCCAGCAGCTCCGGACAGCCCCAAGAGACCCAGTACTTC | CASSSGQPQETQYF
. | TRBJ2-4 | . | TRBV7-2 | TGTGCCAGCAGCGCATTCGGCGTTCTAGCCAAAAACATTCAGTACTTC | CASSAFGVLAKNIQYF
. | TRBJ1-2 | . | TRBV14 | TGTGCCAGCAGCCAAGGGCGGTTCGCTAACTATGGCTACACCTTC | CASSQGRFANYGYTF
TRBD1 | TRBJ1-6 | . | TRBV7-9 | TGTGCCAGCAGCTTAAGGGACAGGGGTTATTCACCCCTCCACTTT | CASSLRDRGYSPLHF
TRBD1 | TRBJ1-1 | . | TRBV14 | TGTGCCAGCAGCTTCGACAGGGAGACTGAAGCTTTCTTT | CASSFDRETEAFF
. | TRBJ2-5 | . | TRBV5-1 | TGCGCCAGCACCCAGGGGGGCGGAGCCCAAGAGACCCAGTACTTC | CASTQGGGAQETQYF
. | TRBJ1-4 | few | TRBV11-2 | TGTGCCAGCAGCCACCTTTCCTGGGGCGGTAGTAATGAAAAACTGTTTTTT | CASSHLSWGGSNEKLFF
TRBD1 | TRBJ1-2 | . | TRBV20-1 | TGCAGTGCCTGGACAGGGTTTGGCTACACCTTC | CSAWTGFGYTF